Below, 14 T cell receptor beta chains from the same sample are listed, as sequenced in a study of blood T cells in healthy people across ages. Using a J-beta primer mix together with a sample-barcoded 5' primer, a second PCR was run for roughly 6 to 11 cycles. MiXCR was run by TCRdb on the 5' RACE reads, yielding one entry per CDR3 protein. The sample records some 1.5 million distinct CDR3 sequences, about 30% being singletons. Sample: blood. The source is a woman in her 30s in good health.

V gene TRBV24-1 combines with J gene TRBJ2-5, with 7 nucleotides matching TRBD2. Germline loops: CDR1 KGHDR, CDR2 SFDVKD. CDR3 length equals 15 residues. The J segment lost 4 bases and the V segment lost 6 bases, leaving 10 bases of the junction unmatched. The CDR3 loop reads CATSKGGTTSETQYF. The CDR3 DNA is TGTGCCACCAGTAAGGGAGGGACTACATCAGAGACCCAGTACTTC.

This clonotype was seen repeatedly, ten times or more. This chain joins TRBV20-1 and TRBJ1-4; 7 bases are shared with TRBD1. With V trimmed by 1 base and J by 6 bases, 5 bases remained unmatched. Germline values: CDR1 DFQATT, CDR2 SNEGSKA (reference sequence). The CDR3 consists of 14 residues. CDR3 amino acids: CSARGGQADEKLFF. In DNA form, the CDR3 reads TGCAGTGCTAGAGGTGGACAGGCGGATGAAAAACTGTTTTTT.

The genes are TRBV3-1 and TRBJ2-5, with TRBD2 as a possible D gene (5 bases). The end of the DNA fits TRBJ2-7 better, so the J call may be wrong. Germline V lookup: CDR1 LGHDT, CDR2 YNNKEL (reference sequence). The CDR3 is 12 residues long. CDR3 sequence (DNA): TGTGCCAGCAGCCAGGGAGAAATCGAGCAGTACTTC. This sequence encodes CASSQGEIEQYF.

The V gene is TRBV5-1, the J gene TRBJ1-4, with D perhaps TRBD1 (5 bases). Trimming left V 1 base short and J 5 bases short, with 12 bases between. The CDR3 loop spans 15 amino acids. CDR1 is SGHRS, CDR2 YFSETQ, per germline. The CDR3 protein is CASSLKGTYNEKLFF. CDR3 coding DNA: TGCGCCAGCAGCTTGAAGGGGACTTACAATGAAAAACTGTTTTTT.

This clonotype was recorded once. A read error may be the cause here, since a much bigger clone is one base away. The CDR3 DNA follows: TGCAGTGTTAGTTACTGGCGGGAGGCGTCAATGCAAGAGACCCAGTACTTC. It is translated as CSVSYWREASMQETQYF. The chain recombines TRBV20-1 with TRBJ2-5, with TRBD2 identical over 8 bases. Trimming at V came to 7 bases and at J to 2 bases, leaving 18 bases not matched to a gene. CDR1 and CDR2 (germline): DFQATT, SNEGSKA (reference sequence). This CDR3 region has 17 residues.

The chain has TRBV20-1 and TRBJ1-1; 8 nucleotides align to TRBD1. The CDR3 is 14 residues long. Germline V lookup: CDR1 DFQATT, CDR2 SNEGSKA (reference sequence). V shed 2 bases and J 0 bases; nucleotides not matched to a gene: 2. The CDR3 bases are TGCAGTGCTAGATGGACAGGGCTGAACACTGAAGCTTTCTTT. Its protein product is CSARWTGLNTEAFF.

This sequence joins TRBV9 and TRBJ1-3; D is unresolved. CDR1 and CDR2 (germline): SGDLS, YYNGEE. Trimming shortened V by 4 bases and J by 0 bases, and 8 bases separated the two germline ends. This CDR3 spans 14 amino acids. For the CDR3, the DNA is TGTGCCAGCAGCCCGAGTAGCTCTGGAAACACCATATATTTT. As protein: CASSPSSSGNTIYF.

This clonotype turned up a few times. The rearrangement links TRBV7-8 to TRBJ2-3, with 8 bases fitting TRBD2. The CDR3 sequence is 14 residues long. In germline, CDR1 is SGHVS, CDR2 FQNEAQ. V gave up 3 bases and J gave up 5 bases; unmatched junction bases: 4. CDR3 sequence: CASSFGGAVDTQYF. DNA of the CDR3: TGTGCCAGCAGCTTCGGGGGGGCAGTAGATACGCAGTATTTT.

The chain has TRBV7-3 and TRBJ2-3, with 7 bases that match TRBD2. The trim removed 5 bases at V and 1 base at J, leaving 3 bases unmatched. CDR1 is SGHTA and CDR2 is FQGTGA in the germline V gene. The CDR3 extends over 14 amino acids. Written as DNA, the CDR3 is TGTGCCAGCAGCGGGAGGGGTGGCACAGATACGCAGTATTTT. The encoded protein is CASSGRGGTDTQYF.

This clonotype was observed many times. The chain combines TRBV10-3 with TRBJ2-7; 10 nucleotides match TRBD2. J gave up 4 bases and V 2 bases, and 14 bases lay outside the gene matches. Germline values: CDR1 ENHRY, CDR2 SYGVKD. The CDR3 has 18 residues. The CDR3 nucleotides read TGTGCCATCAGTGAGCCCCTAGCGGGAGCGGACCTTAAATACGAGCAGTACTTC. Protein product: CAISEPLAGADLKYEQYF.

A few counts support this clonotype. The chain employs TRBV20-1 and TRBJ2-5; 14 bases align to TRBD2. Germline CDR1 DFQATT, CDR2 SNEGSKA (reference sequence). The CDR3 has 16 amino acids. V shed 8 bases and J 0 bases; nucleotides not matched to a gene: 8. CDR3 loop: CSLSGTSGGYQETQYF. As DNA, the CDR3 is TGCAGTCTCTCCGGGACTAGCGGGGGATACCAAGAGACCCAGTACTTC.

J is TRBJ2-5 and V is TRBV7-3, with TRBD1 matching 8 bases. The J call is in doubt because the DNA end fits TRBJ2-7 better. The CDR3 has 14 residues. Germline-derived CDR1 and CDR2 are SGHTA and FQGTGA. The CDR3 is CASSLTGQDSEQYF. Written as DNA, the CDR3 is TGTGCCAGCAGCTTAACGGGACAGGACTCCGAGCAGTACTTC.

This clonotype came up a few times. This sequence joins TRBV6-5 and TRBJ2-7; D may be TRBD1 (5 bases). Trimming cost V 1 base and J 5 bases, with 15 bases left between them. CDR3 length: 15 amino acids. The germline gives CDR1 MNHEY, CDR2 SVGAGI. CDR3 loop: CASSYFHAGSHEQYF. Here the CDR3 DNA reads TGTGCCAGCAGTTACTTTCATGCAGGGTCCCACGAGCAGTACTTC.

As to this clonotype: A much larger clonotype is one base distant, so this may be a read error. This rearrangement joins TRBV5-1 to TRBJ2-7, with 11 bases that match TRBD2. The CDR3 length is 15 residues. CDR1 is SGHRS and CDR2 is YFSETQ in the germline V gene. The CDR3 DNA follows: TGCGCCAGCAGGACTAGCGGGACAGGAACTTACGAGCGGTACTTC. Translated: CASRTSGTGTYERYF. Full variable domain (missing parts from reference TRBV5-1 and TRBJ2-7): KAGVTQTPRYLIKTRGQQVTLSCSPISGHRSVSWYQQTPGQGLQFLFEYFSETQRNKGNFPGRFSGRQFSNSRSEMNVSTLELGDSALYLCASRTSGTGTYERYFGPGTRLTVT.